This T cell receptor (beta chain) comes out of a study of blood T cell repertoires in COVID-19 (dated by TCRdb to 2020 to 2021). About the study as a whole: Samples from collaborators originated in the United States, Italy and Spain and spanned both the acute and convalescent phases of COVID-19. The material from the prospective study consisted of cDNA or gDNA derived from T cells, B-cell-depleted T cells, or PBMCs. Subjects who had been exposed to COVID-19, were actively infected with it, or had recovered from it provided the deeply sampled blood TCRbeta repertoires that made up the dataset. The repertoires were released in a freely available public database intended as a resource for research on the immune response to SARS-CoV-2. Samples were obtained from the ongoing ImmuneRACE study (first 160 participants) and from about 1,300 subjects provided by 6 global collaborators. Nearly every sample came with metadata listing a de-identified subject ID, COVID-19 status, age in years and sex. Where HLA class I and class II types were available, the types were taken from metadata supplied by the sample provider, not from assay-based typing. The study at large found these results: The amount of clinical and demographic metadata varied by source and participant and was provided uncurated.

V loses 1 base of germline sequence and J loses 5 bases, and the interval between the two ends is 12 bases. In the germline V gene, CDR1 corresponds to SGHDT and CDR2 to YYEEEE. The CDR3 contains 14 residues, cysteine and phenylalanine counted. The entry retains the CDR3 DNA only, 42 bases that are in frame from base 1. Comments on this clone: No antigen is known for it. No base qualities exist here, and no much larger clone lies one base off it.

Participants in the prospective study were enrolled through a virtual design, were aged about 18 to 100 years, and lived in roughly 26 United States geographic areas. Cohort assignment in the prospective study relied on participant-reported clinical history from a screening survey and a study questionnaire. ImmuneRACE Cohort 3 recovered participants were defined by two consecutive negative NP/OP PCR tests, healthcare professional clearance, or symptom resolution. In the prospective study, whole blood, serum and a nasopharyngeal or oropharyngeal swab were collected from each participant by mobile phlebotomists. Participants in the prospective study had the option to provide additional blood draws and questionnaires over an approximately 2-month period. Blood samples from the prospective study were shipped frozen or at room temperature prior to DNA extraction. TCRbeta CDR3 regions were amplified from genomic DNA by means of the immunoSEQ Assay, a bias-controlled multiplex PCR. On the study's bioinformatics: Nucleated cell counts per sample were estimated from amplification of reference gene primers within the assay. To quantify the absolute abundance of each unique TCRbeta CDR3 rearrangement, sequence reads were collapsed and filtered. For each sample, productive Simpson clonality was calculated by taking the square root of Simpson's diversity index across productive rearrangements. TCRdb holds this immuneACCESS table with in-frame rearrangements only. Some clones are missing; in checked studies, unresolved V genes explain under half, and the rest has no known cause. V, J and clone size are taken as reported in that table, and D and trimming were inferred from the DNA itself. Recorded for this sample are 200,000 to 300,000 clones; around 88% of them occurred a single time. Around 4% of the sample rests with the top ten.

The rearranged chain carries TRBV5-6 and TRBJ1-2, with the D gene not clear enough to name. The sequence derives from a woman aged 25 to 39 who had recovered from COVID-19. Sequenced material: PBMCs or T cells enriched from blood (not recorded which). The DNA is as follows: TGTGCCAGCAGCTTGTCAGGATCAAGGTATGGCTACACCTTC. This sequence encodes CASSLSGSRYGYTF.